This TCR beta chain was identified in a study of blood T cell repertoires in COVID-19 (dated by TCRdb to about 2020). At the level of the whole study: Samples covering the acute and convalescent phases of COVID-19 were provided by collaborators in the United States, Italy and Spain. The prospective study material was composed of cDNA or gDNA derived from T cells, B-cell-depleted T cells, or PBMCs. The dataset comprised deeply sampled blood TCRbeta repertoires from subjects exposed to, actively infected with, or recovered from COVID-19. The repertoires were made available in a free public database intended to serve as a resource for research on the immune response to SARS-CoV-2. Samples came from the ongoing ImmuneRACE study (first 160 participants) plus 1,254 subjects from 6 global collaborators. Nearly every sample came with metadata listing a de-identified subject ID, COVID-19 status, age in years and sex. Where HLA class I and class II types were available, the types were taken from metadata supplied by the sample provider, not from assay-based typing. Study-level results and caveats: The quantity of clinical and demographic metadata differed by source and by participant and was supplied without curation.

TCRbeta CDR3 regions were amplified from genomic DNA by means of the immunoSEQ Assay, a bias-controlled multiplex PCR. The study's own analysis went as follows. The number of nucleated cells in each sample was estimated from the amplification of reference gene primers within the assay. To quantify the absolute abundance of each unique TCRbeta CDR3 rearrangement, sequence reads were collapsed and filtered. Productive Simpson clonality was computed per sample as the square root of Simpson's diversity index over productive rearrangements. Here the immuneACCESS table is served through TCRdb, limited to in-frame sequences with V and J called. Missing clones are a known gap in these copies; in checked studies unresolved V genes cover under half, and the rest lacks a known reason. V, J and clone size are taken as reported in that table, and D and trimming were inferred from the DNA itself. This sample gives over 150,000 clones in total; roughly 84% of them show up just once. Under 15% of the sample lies in the top ten.

As to this clone: Its antigen is still unknown. Qualities for individual bases were not recorded, and no much larger clone is one base off.

CDR1 and CDR2 are drawn from the germline V gene (reference sequence): MNHEY, SMNVEV. Trimming leaves V shorter by 3 bases and J shorter by 2 bases, with the junction holding 11 bases beyond the gene matches. From its cysteine to its phenylalanine, the CDR3 spans 17 amino acids. Solely the CDR3 DNA is kept, with 51 bases framed from the first base. Each collaborating institution followed its own protocols to collect whole blood in K2EDTA tubes. Collaborator samples were shipped for TCRbeta analysis as frozen whole blood, isolated PBMCs, or DNA extracted from either sample type. The sequence came from a human donor in a cohort sampled during active COVID-19. Sequences were obtained from peripheral blood. Here the chain combines TRBV27 and TRBJ2-5, with 8 bases in between that match TRBD2. The DNA sequence is as follows: TGTGCCAGCAGTTTCCAAGGACTAGCCGAGAATCAAGAGACCCAGTACTTC. Its protein product is CASSFQGLAENQETQYF.